These T cell receptor beta chains were read from a single sample in a study of CD8 T cells in Susac syndrome. TCRdb reprocessed the immunoSEQ multiplex PCR reads with MiXCR, giving one entry per CDR3 protein. Of roughly 160,000 distinct CDR3 sequences in the sample, more than 90% were seen once. The sequenced sample consisted of CD4+ T cells from PBMCs. Receptors originate from a human donor in good health. Each CDR3 is given with its conserved first and last residue. A D gene is named only where the DNA matches it firmly. Where a row states a size, it is once, few, many or the class of an expanded clone; other rows omit it.

j_call d_call v_call clone_size cdr3_nt cdr3_aa
TRBJ2-7 TRBD2 TRBV7-2 - TGTGCCAGCGGGGCCTCAGCGGGGTGGACCTACGAGCAGTACTTC CASGASAGWTYEQYF
TRBJ2-1 TRBD2 TRBV4-1 - TGCGCCAGCAGCACGGCTAGCGGGGGGGCCTGGTATGAGCAGTTCTTC CASSTASGGAWYEQFF
TRBJ2-2 TRBD2 TRBV30 once TGTGCCTGGACCCTAGACGCGGGGGCGAACACCGGGGAGCTGTTTTTT CAWTLDAGANTGELFF
TRBJ2-7 - TRBV5-1 - TGCGCCAGCAGCTTAGACAGTTCCAGCTCCTACGAGCAGTACTTC CASSLDSSSSYEQYF
TRBJ2-1 - TRBV19 - TGTGCCAGTAGTATCATGAATGAGCAGTTCTTC CASSIMNEQFF
TRBJ1-5 TRBD1 TRBV7-9 - TGTGCCAGCAGCTTGCAGGGGGGCAATCAGCCCCAGCATTTT CASSLQGGNQPQHF
TRBJ2-1 - TRBV5-1 - TGCGCCAGCGGGACCCCCAATGACAATGAGCAGTTCTTC CASGTPNDNEQFF
TRBJ2-7 TRBD1 TRBV6-5 - TGTGCCAGCAGTGCCGGGACAGGGTGGGCAGAGCAGTACTTC CASSAGTGWAEQYF
TRBJ2-1 TRBD2 TRBV29-1 - TGCAGCGGCAGAACGCTGACTAGCGGGGGGGACGATGAGCAGTTCTTC CSGRTLTSGGDDEQFF
TRBJ2-1 - TRBV28 once TGTGCCAGCAGATCCTTGTCTAGGGCTGAGCAGTTCTTC CASRSLSRAEQFF
TRBJ2-6 - TRBV5-1 - TGCGCCAGCACGGTGGGGGGCCCACTCTCTGGGGCCAACGTCCTGACTTTC CASTVGGPLSGANVLTF
TRBJ1-2 - TRBV12-3/TRBV12-4 - TGTGCCAGCCGAGGGCCCGGGGCTAACTATGGCTACACCTTC CASRGPGANYGYTF
TRBJ2-1 TRBD1 TRBV6-2/TRBV6-3 - TGTGCCAGCAGTTACCCCAACAGGGGGAACTCCTACAATGAGCAGTTCTTC CASSYPNRGNSYNEQFF
TRBJ2-7 TRBD2 TRBV3-1 once TGTGCCAGCAGCCAAGGCGCGGGGGTTTCGTACGAGCAGTACTTC CASSQGAGVSYEQYF
TRBJ2-3 - TRBV4-3 - TGCGCCAGCAGCCATAAAGTGGGCAGGAACACAGATACGCAGTATTTT CASSHKVGRNTDTQYF
TRBJ1-6 - TRBV6-2/TRBV6-3 - TGTGCCAGCACCCCGGTTCGAGATTCACCCCTCCACTTT CASTPVRDSPLHF